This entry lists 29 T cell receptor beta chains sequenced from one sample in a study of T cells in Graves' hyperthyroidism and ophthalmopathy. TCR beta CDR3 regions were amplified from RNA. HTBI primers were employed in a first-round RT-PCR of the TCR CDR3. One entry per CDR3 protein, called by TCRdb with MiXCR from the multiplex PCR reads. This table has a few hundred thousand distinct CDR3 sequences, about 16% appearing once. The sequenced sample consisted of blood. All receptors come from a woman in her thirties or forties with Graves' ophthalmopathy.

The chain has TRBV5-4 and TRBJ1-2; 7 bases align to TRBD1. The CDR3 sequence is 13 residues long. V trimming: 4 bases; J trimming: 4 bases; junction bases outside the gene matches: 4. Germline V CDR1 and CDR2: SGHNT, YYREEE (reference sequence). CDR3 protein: CASSIQGIYGYTF. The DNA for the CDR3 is TGTGCCAGCAGCATACAGGGGATCTATGGCTACACCTTC.

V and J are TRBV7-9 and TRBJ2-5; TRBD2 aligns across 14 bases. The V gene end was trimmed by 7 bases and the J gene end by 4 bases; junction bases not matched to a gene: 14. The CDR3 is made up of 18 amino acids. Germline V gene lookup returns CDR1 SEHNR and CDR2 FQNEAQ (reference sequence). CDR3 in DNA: TGTGCCAGCAACACGCTGCGAGGGACTAGCGGGAGTAGAGAGACCCAGTACTTC. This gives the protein CASNTLRGTSGSRETQYF.

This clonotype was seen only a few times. This chain's CDR3 is CASSLTSGPGGDTQYF. CDR3 nucleotides: TGCGCCAGCAGCTTGACTAGCGGGCCGGGGGGGGATACGCAGTATTTT. The chain is built from TRBV5-1 and TRBJ2-3, with TRBD2 matching 9 bases. J lost 6 bases, V lost 1 base, and 9 bases had no gene match. This CDR3 has 16 residues. In germline, CDR1 is SGHRS, CDR2 YFSETQ.

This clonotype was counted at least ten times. DNA of the CDR3: TGTGCCTGGAGCGCGGGAGAAGAGACCCAGTACTTC. Translating gives CAWSAGEETQYF. The rearrangement links TRBV30 to TRBJ2-5; 7 nucleotides agree with TRBD2. The junction had 1 base not matched to a gene; V was cut back by 3 bases and J by 3 bases. The germline V gene has CDR1 GTSNPN and CDR2 SVGIG (reference sequence). The CDR3 loop spans 12 amino acids. The whole variable domain, remainder taken from reference TRBV30 and TRBJ2-5, is SQTIHQWPATLVQPVGSPLSLECTVEGTSNPNLYWYRQAAGRGLQLLFYSVGIGQISSEVPQNLSASRPQDRQFILSSKKLLLSDSGFYLCAWSAGEETQYFGPGTRLLVL.

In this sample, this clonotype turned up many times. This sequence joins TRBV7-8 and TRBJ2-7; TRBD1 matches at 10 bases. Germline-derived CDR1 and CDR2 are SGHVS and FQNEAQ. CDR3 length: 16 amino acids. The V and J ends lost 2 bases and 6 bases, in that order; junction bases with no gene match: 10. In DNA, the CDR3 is TGTGCCAGCAGCTTAAGGCTCGGGACAGGGGAAGTCGAGCAGTACTTC. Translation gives CASSLRLGTGEVEQYF.

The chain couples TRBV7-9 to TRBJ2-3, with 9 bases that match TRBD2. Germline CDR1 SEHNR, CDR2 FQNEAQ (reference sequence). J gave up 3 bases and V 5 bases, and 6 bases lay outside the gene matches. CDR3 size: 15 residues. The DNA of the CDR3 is TGTGCCAGCAGCCTTCGGACTAGCGTGACAGATACGCAGTATTTT. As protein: CASSLRTSVTDTQYF. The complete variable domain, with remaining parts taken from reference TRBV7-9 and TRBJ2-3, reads DTGVSQNPRHKITKRGQNVTFRCDPISEHNRLYWYRQTLGQGPEFLTYFQNEAQLEKSRLLSDRFSAERPKGSFSTLEIQRTEQGDSAMYLCASSLRTSVTDTQYFGPGTRLTVL.

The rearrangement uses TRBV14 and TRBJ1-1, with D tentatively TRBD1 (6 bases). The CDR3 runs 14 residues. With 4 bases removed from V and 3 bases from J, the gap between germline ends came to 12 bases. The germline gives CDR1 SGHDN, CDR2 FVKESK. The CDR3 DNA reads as TGTGCCAGCAGCCGCAGGGGATTGGACACTGAAGCTTTCTTT. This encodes CASSRRGLDTEAFF. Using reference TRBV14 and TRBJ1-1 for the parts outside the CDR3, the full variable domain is EAGVTQFPSHSVIEKGQTVTLRCDPISGHDNLYWYRRVMGKEIKFLLHFVKESKQDESGMPNNRFLAERTGGTYSTLKVQPAELEDSGVYFCASSRRGLDTEAFFGQGTRLTVV.

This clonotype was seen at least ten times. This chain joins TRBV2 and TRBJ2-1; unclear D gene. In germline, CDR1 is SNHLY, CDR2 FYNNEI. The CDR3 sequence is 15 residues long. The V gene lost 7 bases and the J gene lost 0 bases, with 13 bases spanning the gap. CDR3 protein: CASIESASSYNEQFF. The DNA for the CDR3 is TGTGCCAGCATCGAGTCGGCGAGCTCCTACAATGAGCAGTTCTTC.

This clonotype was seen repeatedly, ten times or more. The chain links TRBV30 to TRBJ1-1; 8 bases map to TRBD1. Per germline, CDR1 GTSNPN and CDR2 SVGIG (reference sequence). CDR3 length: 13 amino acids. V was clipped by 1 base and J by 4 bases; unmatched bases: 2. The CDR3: CAWSATGGTEAFF. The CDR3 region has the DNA TGTGCCTGGAGTGCAACAGGGGGCACTGAAGCTTTCTTT.

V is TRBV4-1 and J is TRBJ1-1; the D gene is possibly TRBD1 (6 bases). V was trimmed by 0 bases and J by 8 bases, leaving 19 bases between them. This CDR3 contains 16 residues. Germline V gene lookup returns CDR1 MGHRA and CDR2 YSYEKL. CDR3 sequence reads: CASSQDRGVRGPEAFF. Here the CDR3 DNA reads TGCGCCAGCAGCCAAGATCGGGGGGTCAGGGGACCCGAAGCTTTCTTT.

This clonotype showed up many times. This chain's CDR3 is CASSSGTGGGYEQFF. CDR3 DNA: TGTGCCAGCAGTTCGGGGACAGGGGGTGGCTATGAGCAGTTCTTC. V gene TRBV6-2 or TRBV6-3 combines with J gene TRBJ2-1; 11 bases agree with TRBD1. The J segment lost 8 bases and the V segment lost 4 bases, leaving 7 bases of the junction unmatched. The CDR3 extends over 15 amino acids. The germline V gene encodes CDR1 MNHEY and CDR2 SVGEGT.

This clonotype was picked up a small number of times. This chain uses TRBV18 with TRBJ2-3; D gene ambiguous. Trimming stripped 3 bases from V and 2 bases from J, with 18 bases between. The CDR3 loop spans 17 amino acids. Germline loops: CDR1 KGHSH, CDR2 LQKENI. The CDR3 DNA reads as TGTGCCAGCTCACCCCCGCACCCCAACCTACCCACAGATACGCAGTATTTT. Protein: CASSPPHPNLPTDTQYF.

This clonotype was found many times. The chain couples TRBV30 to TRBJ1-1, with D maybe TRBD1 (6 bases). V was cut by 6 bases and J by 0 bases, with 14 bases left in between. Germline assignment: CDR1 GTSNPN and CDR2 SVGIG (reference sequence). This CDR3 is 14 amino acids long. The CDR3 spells CACPGGPLNTEAFF. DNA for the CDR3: TGTGCCTGCCCTGGGGGCCCTTTGAACACTGAAGCTTTCTTT. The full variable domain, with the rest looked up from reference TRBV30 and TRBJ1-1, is SQTIHQWPATLVQPVGSPLSLECTVEGTSNPNLYWYRQAAGRGLQLLFYSVGIGQISSEVPQNLSASRPQDRQFILSSKKLLLSDSGFYLCACPGGPLNTEAFFGQGTRLTVV.

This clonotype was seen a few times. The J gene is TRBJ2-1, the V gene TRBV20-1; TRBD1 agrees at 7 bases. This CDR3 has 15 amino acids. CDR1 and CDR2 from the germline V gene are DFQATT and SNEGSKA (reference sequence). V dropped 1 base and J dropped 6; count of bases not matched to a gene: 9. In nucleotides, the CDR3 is TGCAGTGCTAGAGGTTTTGGGACAGTTTTCAATGAGCAGTTCTTC. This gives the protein CSARGFGTVFNEQFF.

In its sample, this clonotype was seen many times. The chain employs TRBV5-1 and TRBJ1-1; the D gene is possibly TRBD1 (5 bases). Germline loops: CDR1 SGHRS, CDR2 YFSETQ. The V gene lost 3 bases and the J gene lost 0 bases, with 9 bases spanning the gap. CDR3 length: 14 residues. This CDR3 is CASSSQVMNTEAFF. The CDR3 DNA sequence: TGCGCCAGCAGCTCACAGGTGATGAACACTGAAGCTTTCTTT.

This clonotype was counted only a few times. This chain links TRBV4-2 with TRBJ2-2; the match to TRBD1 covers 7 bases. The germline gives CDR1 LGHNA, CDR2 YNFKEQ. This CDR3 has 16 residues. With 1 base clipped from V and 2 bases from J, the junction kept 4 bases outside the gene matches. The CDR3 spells CASSQGWDSNTGELFF. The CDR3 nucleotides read TGTGCCAGCAGCCAAGGTTGGGACAGCAACACCGGGGAGCTGTTTTTT.

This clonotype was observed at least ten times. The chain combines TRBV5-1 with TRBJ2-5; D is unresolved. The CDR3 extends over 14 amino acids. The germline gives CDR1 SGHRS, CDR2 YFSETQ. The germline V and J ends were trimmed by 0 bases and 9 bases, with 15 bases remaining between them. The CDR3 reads CASSLEANRQSQYF. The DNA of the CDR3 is TGCGCCAGCAGCTTGGAGGCAAATCGGCAGTCCCAGTACTTC.

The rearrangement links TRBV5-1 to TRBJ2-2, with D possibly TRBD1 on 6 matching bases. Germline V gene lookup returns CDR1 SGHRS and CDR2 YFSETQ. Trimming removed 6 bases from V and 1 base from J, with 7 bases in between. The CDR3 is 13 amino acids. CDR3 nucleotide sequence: TGCGCCAGCAAGACAGGGAACACCGGGGAGCTGTTTTTT. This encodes CASKTGNTGELFF. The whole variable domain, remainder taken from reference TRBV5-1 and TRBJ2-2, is KAGVTQTPRYLIKTRGQQVTLSCSPISGHRSVSWYQQTPGQGLQFLFEYFSETQRNKGNFPGRFSGRQFSNSRSEMNVSTLELGDSALYLCASKTGNTGELFFGEGSRLTVL.

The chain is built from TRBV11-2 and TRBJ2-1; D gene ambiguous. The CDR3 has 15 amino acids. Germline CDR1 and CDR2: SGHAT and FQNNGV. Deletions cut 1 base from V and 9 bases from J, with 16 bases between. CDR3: CASSLVLSTPGEQFF. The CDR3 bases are TGTGCCAGCAGCTTAGTTCTCTCCACCCCGGGTGAGCAGTTCTTC.

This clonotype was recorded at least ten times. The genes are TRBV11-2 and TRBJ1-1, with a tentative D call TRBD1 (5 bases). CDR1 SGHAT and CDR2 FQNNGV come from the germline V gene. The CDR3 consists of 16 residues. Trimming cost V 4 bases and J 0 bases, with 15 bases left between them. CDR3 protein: CASSSLGGNLNTEAFF. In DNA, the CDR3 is TGTGCCAGCAGCTCCCTCGGGGGGAATCTGAACACTGAAGCTTTCTTT.

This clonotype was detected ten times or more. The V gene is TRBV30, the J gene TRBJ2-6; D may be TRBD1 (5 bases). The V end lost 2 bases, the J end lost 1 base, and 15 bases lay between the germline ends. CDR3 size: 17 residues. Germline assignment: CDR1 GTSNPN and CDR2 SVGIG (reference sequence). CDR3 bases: TGTGCCTGGAGTACGTCCGACAGTTCGTCTGGGGCCAACGTCCTGACTTTC. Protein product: CAWSTSDSSSGANVLTF.

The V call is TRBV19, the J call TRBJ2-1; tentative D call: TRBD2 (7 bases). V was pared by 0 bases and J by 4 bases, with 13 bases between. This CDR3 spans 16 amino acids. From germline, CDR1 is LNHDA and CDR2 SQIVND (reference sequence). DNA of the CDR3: TGTGCCAGTAGTATAGATTTAGGGGGGGGGTACAATGAGCAGTTCTTC. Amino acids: CASSIDLGGGYNEQFF.

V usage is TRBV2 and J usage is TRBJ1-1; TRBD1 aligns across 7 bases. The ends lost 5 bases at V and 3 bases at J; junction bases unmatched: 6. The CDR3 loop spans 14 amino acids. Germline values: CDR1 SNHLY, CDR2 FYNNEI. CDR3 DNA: TGTGCCAGCAGTATTCAAGACAGGGACACTGAAGCTTTCTTT. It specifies CASSIQDRDTEAFF.

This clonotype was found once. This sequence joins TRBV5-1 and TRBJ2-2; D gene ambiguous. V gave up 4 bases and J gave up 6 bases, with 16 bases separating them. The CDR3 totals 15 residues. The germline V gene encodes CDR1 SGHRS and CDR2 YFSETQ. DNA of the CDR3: TGCGCCAGCAGCCCGTTGTCCAGCCTTTCCGGGGAGCTGTTTTTT. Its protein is CASSPLSSLSGELFF.

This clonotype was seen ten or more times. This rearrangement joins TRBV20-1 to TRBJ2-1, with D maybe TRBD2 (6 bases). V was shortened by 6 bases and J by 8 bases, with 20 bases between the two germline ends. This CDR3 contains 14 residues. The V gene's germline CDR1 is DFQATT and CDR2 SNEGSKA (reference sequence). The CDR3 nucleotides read TGCAGTGCAGGCCCCGACGTAGCGGTCGATGAGCAGTTCTTC. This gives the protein CSAGPDVAVDEQFF.

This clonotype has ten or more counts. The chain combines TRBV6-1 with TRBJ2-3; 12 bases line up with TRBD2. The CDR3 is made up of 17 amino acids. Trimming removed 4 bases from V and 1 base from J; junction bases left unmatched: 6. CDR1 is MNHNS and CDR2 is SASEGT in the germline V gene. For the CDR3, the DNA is TGTGCCAGCAGTGGCCGGACTAGCGGGGACCGCACAGATACGCAGTATTTT. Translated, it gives CASSGRTSGDRTDTQYF.

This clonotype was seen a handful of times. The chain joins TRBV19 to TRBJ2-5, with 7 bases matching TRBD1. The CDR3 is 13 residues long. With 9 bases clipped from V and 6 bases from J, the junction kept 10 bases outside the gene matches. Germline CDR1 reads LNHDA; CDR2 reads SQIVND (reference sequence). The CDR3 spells CASTDQDRQTQYF. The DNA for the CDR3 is TGTGCCAGCACCGACCAGGACAGGCAGACCCAGTACTTC. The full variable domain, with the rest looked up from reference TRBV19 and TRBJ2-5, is DGGITQSPKYLFRKEGQNVTLSCEQNLNHDAMYWYRQDPGQGLRLIYYSQIVNDFQKGDIAEGYSVSREKKESFPLTVTSAQKNPTAFYLCASTDQDRQTQYFGPGTRLLVL.

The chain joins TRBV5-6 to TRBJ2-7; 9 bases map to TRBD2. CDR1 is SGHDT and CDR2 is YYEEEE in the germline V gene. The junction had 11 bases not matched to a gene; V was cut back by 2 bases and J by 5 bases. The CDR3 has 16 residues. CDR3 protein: CASSLEREVSVHEQYF. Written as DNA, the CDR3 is TGTGCCAGCAGCTTAGAGCGGGAGGTCTCCGTTCACGAGCAGTACTTC.

CDR3: CSGAGRPIYEQYF. The CDR3 bases are TGCAGTGGTGCGGGGCGCCCCATTTACGAGCAGTACTTC. V gene TRBV20-1 combines with J gene TRBJ2-7, with a possible D match to TRBD2 (6 bases). The CDR3 loop spans 13 amino acids. From germline, CDR1 is DFQATT and CDR2 SNEGSKA (reference sequence). Trimming pared 7 bases from V and 4 bases from J, leaving 17 bases between.